This T cell receptor beta chain was captured in a study of blood T cells in healthy people across ages. The study's findings and limits: Aged donors had fewer naive CD4+ cells and lower diversity than long-lived donors. While age rose, TCR beta diversity per million T cells dropped in a roughly linear way. Calculation of diversity from one million T cells yielded estimates considered to be underestimates.

The CDR3 totals 18 residues. After removal of 4 bases from V and 10 bases from J, the junction contained 23 bases not matched to a gene. Germline V gene data show CDR1 as SGHTA and CDR2 as FQGNSA. With a J-beta primer mix and a sample-barcoded 5' primer, a second PCR ran about 6 to 11 cycles. TCRdb analysed the 5' RACE reads with MiXCR anew, one entry per CDR3 protein. Found here are under 2,000,000 distinct CDR3 sequences, about 50% of them singletons; the top ten hold around 2.1%. This clonotype was counted between two and nine times. The antigen is unknown. The chain joins TRBV7-2 to TRBJ2-3; TRBD2 matches at 7 bases. The TCR originated in a middle-aged woman in good health. The sequenced sample was blood. The CDR3 loop reads CASSSPVAIAGVTLAQYF. CDR3 coding DNA: TGTGCCAGCAGCTCCCCGGTTGCAATCGCGGGGGTCACGTTAGCGCAGTATTTT.